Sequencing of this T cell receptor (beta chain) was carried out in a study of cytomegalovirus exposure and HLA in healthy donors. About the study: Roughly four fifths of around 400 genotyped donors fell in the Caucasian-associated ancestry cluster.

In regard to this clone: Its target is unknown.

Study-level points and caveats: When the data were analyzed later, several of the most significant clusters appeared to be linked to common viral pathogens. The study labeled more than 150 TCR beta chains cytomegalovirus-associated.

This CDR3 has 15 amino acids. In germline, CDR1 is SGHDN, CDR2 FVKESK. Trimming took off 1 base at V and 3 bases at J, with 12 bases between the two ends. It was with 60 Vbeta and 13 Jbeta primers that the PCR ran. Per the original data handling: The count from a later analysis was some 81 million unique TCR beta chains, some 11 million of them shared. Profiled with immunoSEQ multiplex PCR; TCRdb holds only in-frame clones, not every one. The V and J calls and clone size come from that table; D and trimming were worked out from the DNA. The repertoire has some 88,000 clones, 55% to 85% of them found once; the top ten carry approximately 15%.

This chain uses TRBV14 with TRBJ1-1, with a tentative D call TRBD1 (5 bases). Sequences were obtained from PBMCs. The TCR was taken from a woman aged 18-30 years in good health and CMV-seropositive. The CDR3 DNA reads TGTGCCAGCAGCCAAGTAAGGGGCCTGGACACTGAAGCTTTCTTT. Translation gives CASSQVRGLDTEAFF.